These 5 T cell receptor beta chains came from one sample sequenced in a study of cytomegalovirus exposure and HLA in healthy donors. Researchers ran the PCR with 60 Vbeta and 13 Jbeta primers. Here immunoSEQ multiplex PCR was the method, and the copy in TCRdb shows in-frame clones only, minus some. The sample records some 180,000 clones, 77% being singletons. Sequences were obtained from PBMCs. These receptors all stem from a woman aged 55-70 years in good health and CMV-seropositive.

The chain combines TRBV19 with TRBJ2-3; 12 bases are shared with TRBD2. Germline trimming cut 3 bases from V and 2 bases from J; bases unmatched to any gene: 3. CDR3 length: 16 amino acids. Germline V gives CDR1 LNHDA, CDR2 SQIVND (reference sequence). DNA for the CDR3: TGTGCCAGTAGTATTTCTAGCGGGAGGGCCACAGATACGCAGTATTTT. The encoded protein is CASSISSGRATDTQYF.

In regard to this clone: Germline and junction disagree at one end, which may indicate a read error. CDR3 sequence (DNA): TGTGCCAGCAGTTTAGGTTATAGGCGGACTGAAGCTTTCTTT. The encoded protein is CASSLGYRRTEAFF. The chain is built from TRBV7-6 and TRBJ1-1; no clear D gene. The CDR3 is 14 amino acids. CDR1 is SGHVS, CDR2 FNYEAQ, per germline.

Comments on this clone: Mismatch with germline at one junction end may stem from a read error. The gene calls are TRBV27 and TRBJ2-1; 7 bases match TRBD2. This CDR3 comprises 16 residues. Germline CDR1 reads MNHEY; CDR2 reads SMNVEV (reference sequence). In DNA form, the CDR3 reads TGTGCCAGCAGTTTATCTGCGGGAGAGTCCTCCAATGAGCAGTTCTTC. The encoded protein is CASSLSAGESSNEQFF.

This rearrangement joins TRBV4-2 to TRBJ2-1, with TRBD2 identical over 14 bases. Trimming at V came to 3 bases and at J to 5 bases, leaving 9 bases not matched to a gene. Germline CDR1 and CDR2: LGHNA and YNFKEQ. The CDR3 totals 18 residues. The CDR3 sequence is CASSQTRLAGGGDNEQFF. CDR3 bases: TGTGCCAGCAGCCAGACGCGACTAGCGGGAGGGGGGGACAATGAGCAGTTCTTC.

CDR3 coding DNA: TGTGCCTGGATCGGGGATTGGAACACTGAAGCTTTCTTT. Translating gives CAWIGDWNTEAFF. The V call is TRBV30, the J call TRBJ1-1; no firm D call. This CDR3 comprises 13 residues. Trimming stripped 4 bases from V and 1 base from J, with 10 bases between. Germline CDR1 reads GTSNPN; CDR2 reads SVGIG (reference sequence). The complete variable domain, with remaining parts taken from reference TRBV30 and TRBJ1-1, reads SQTIHQWPATLVQPVGSPLSLECTVEGTSNPNLYWYRQAAGRGLQLLFYSVGIGQISSEVPQNLSASRPQDRQFILSSKKLLLSDSGFYLCAWIGDWNTEAFFGQGTRLTVV.